The rows below give T cell receptor beta chains drawn from one sample of a study of T cells after yellow fever vaccination. TCRdb reanalysed the 5' RACE reads using MiXCR and keeps one entry per CDR3 protein. The sample consists of hundreds of thousands of distinct CDR3 sequences, roughly 4.8% of them appearing once. The sample here was CD4+ T cells sorted from PBMCs, taken on the day of the yellow fever booster vaccination. These receptors were taken from a young man who received the YFV17D yellow fever vaccine. Both conserved end residues are part of each CDR3. The order of the fields is J gene, D gene, V gene, clone size, CDR3 protein, CDR3 DNA. D genes are given only for firm matches. Only some rows state a clone size, as once, few, many or a class for expanded clones.

j_call: TRBJ2-3
d_call: NA
v_call: TRBV12-3/TRBV12-4
clone_size: many
cdr3_aa: CASSQDLTTDTQYF
cdr3_nt: TGTGCCAGCAGTCAGGACTTAACCACAGATACGCAGTATTTT

j_call: TRBJ1-5
d_call: TRBD1
v_call: TRBV5-1
clone_size: many
cdr3_aa: CASSLLQGENSNQPQHF
cdr3_nt: TGCGCCAGCAGCTTGTTGCAGGGGGAGAATAGCAATCAGCCCCAGCATTTT

j_call: TRBJ1-5
d_call: TRBD1
v_call: TRBV6-2/TRBV6-3
clone_size: few
cdr3_aa: CASSYSPDGTGNNQPQHF
cdr3_nt: TGTGCCAGCAGTTACTCGCCTGATGGGACAGGGAACAATCAGCCCCAGCATTTT

j_call: TRBJ2-7
d_call: NA
v_call: TRBV7-3
clone_size: many
cdr3_aa: CASSLNPARIYEQYF
cdr3_nt: TGTGCCAGCAGCTTAAATCCGGCGCGAATCTACGAGCAGTACTTC

j_call: TRBJ1-1
d_call: NA
v_call: TRBV10-3
clone_size: many
cdr3_aa: CAIRHRDSNTEAFF
cdr3_nt: TGTGCCATCAGACACAGGGACTCGAACACTGAAGCTTTCTTT

j_call: TRBJ2-1
d_call: TRBD2
v_call: TRBV5-4
clone_size: few
cdr3_aa: CASSRPGTRLTEQFF
cdr3_nt: TGTGCCAGCAGCCGACCTGGGACTAGATTAACTGAGCAGTTCTTC

j_call: TRBJ1-2
d_call: NA
v_call: TRBV7-2
clone_size: many
cdr3_aa: CASSQGRLYGYTF
cdr3_nt: TGTGCCAGCAGCCAAGGACGGCTCTATGGCTACACCTTC

j_call: TRBJ2-7
d_call: NA
v_call: TRBV10-3
clone_size: NA
cdr3_aa: CASIPGRQTYEQYF
cdr3_nt: TGTGCCAGCATTCCGGGGCGGCAAACCTACGAGCAGTACTTC

j_call: TRBJ1-2
d_call: NA
v_call: TRBV7-2
clone_size: NA
cdr3_aa: CASSLGLASYGYTF
cdr3_nt: TGTGCCAGCAGCTTAGGGCTGGCCTCCTATGGCTACACCTTC

j_call: TRBJ1-5
d_call: NA
v_call: TRBV7-8
clone_size: few
cdr3_aa: CASSKSRGMNQPQHF
cdr3_nt: TGTGCCAGCAGCAAAAGCCGGGGGATGAATCAGCCCCAGCATTTT

j_call: TRBJ1-2
d_call: NA
v_call: TRBV6-5
clone_size: few
cdr3_aa: CATLQYSYGYTF
cdr3_nt: TGTGCCACACTACAATACAGCTATGGCTACACCTTC

j_call: TRBJ1-2
d_call: NA
v_call: TRBV18
clone_size: once
cdr3_aa: CASSPTAGDYGYTF
cdr3_nt: TGTGCCAGCTCACCAACGGCAGGGGATTATGGCTACACCTTC

j_call: TRBJ2-3
d_call: NA
v_call: TRBV6-5
clone_size: many
cdr3_aa: CASSYYGGSDTQYF
cdr3_nt: TGTGCCAGCAGTTACTACGGGGGCTCAGATACGCAGTATTTT

j_call: TRBJ2-1
d_call: NA
v_call: TRBV10-3
clone_size: few
cdr3_aa: CAIDSGTHNEQFF
cdr3_nt: TGTGCCATCGATTCCGGGACCCACAATGAGCAGTTCTTC

j_call: TRBJ2-1
d_call: TRBD2
v_call: TRBV5-1
clone_size: NA
cdr3_aa: CASSSQPPGLERNEQFF
cdr3_nt: TGCGCCAGCAGCTCCCAACCCCCGGGACTAGAGCGCAATGAGCAGTTCTTC

j_call: TRBJ1-1
d_call: NA
v_call: TRBV25-1
clone_size: many
cdr3_aa: CASQAGAAPWAEAFF
cdr3_nt: TGTGCCAGCCAGGCGGGGGCAGCCCCCTGGGCTGAAGCTTTCTTT

j_call: TRBJ1-2
d_call: TRBD1
v_call: TRBV6-5
clone_size: few
cdr3_aa: CASKTGEGGYTF
cdr3_nt: TGTGCCAGCAAGACAGGGGAGGGCGGCTACACCTTC

j_call: TRBJ2-5
d_call: TRBD2
v_call: TRBV4-2
clone_size: NA
cdr3_aa: CASSQGDYQYQETQYF
cdr3_nt: TGTGCCAGCAGCCAAGGGGACTACCAGTACCAAGAGACCCAGTACTTC

j_call: TRBJ2-1
d_call: TRBD2
v_call: TRBV7-8
clone_size: NA
cdr3_aa: CASSLFSGLTSGEQFF
cdr3_nt: TGTGCCAGCAGCTTATTCTCGGGACTAACCTCTGGAGAGCAGTTCTTC

j_call: TRBJ1-5
d_call: NA
v_call: TRBV25-1
clone_size: few
cdr3_aa: CASRRGAYSNQPQHF
cdr3_nt: TGTGCCAGCAGGCGGGGGGCCTATAGCAATCAGCCCCAGCATTTT

j_call: TRBJ1-2
d_call: NA
v_call: TRBV9
clone_size: many
cdr3_aa: CASSVGREANYGYTF
cdr3_nt: TGTGCCAGCAGCGTAGGGCGGGAAGCTAACTATGGCTACACCTTC

j_call: TRBJ2-3
d_call: TRBD1
v_call: TRBV6-6
clone_size: few
cdr3_aa: CASSGTGLSDTQYF
cdr3_nt: TGTGCCAGCAGCGGGACAGGACTTTCAGATACGCAGTATTTT